This T cell receptor beta chain was obtained from a study of blood T cells in healthy people across ages. Study findings and constraints: Observed TCR beta diversity showed a strong correlation with the percentage of naive T cells as measured by flow cytometry. Researchers deemed the diversity estimates from one million T cells underestimates.

This clonotype has just a few counts. Its target is unknown. A J-beta primer mix and a sample-barcoded 5' primer were used in a second PCR of about 6 to 12 cycles. Each cDNA molecule carried a tag from a template-switch adaptor that contained 12 random nucleotides. TCRdb recomputed calls from the 5' RACE reads with MiXCR, one row per CDR3 protein. The repertoire holds about 290,000 distinct CDR3 sequences, roughly 26% seen once, with 29% in the top ten. Between the trimmed V and J ends, which lost 7 bases and 7 bases, there was a span of 8 bases. The CDR3 covers 11 residues. Germline CDR1 reads MDHEN; CDR2 reads SYDVKM.

The V call is TRBV28, the J call TRBJ2-1; the D is unclear. The sample comprised blood. The sequence came from a woman in her seventies in good health. CDR3 bases: TGTGCCAGCAAACTCCAAAATGAGCAGTTCTTC. It yields the protein CASKLQNEQFF.